This TCR beta chain comes out of a study of shared clonotypes between healthy human individuals. Study-level background: Samples came from a couple of female and a few male donors aged 18 to 49. Findings of the study overall: Incomplete sequencing of sorted subsets was indicated by rarefaction despite large depth. Clonotypes that were shared across a handful of donors made up around 5% of naive CD4 clonotypes.

V was clipped by 0 bases and J by 7 bases, with 10 bases between them. In germline, CDR1 is SGHRS, CDR2 YFSETQ. CDR3 length: 14 residues. In regard to this clone: The antigen is unknown.

Assay used: immunoSEQ multiplex PCR; TCRdb lists only in-frame clones, some missing. The data contain a few million clones, approximately 93% of them singletons. Sequencing used naive CD4+ T cells from PBMCs. The subset: CD45RA+ positively selected. This rearrangement joins TRBV5-1 to TRBJ2-2, with D perhaps TRBD2 (6 bases). This receptor was obtained from a man aged 18 to 29 in good health. Some clones in this sample may be carry-over from other donors' samples. The CDR3 spells CASSLGREGGELFF. CDR3 in DNA: TGCGCCAGCAGCTTGGGGCGGGAAGGCGGGGAGCTGTTTTTT.